This entry is about one TCR beta chain. Germline lookup yields CDR1 GTSNPN and CDR2 SVGIG (reference sequence). The length of the CDR3 is 14 residues. Trimming removed 1 base at V and 0 bases at J, with 6 bases between. The sample is drawn from a study of control samples from healthy donors and cancer patients. Assay: immunoSEQ multiplex PCR; the TCRdb copy retains only in-frame clones and omits some. Of about 170,000 clones detected, 80% to 95% appear once; the ten largest clones hold 4.1%. The chain has TRBV30 and TRBJ2-2; D remains ambiguous. Material: blood. The clonotype comes from a woman aged 55-70 years in good health. CDR3 DNA sequence: TGTGCCTGGAGTGGGGGTCCGAACACCGGGGAGCTGTTTTTT. This codes for CAWSGGPNTGELFF. Variable domain in full (rest from reference TRBV30 and TRBJ2-2): SQTIHQWPATLVQPVGSPLSLECTVEGTSNPNLYWYRQAAGRGLQLLFYSVGIGQISSEVPQNLSASRPQDRQFILSSKKLLLSDSGFYLCAWSGGPNTGELFFGEGSRLTVL.